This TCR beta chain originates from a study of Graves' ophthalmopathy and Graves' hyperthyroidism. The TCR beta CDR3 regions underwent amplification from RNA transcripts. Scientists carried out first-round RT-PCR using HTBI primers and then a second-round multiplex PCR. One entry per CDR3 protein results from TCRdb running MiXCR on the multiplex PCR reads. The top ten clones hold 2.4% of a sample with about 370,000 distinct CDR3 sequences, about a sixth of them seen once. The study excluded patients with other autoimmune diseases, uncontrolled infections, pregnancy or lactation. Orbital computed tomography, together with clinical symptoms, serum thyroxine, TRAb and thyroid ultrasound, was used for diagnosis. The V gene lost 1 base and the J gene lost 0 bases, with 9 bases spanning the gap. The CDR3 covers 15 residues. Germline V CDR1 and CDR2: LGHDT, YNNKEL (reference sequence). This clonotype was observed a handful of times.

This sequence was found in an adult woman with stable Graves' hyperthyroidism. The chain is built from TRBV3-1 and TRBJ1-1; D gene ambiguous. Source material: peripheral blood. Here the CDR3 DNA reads TGTGCCAGCAGCCAAGGATTCGGCATGAACACTGAAGCTTTCTTT. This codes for CASSQGFGMNTEAFF.